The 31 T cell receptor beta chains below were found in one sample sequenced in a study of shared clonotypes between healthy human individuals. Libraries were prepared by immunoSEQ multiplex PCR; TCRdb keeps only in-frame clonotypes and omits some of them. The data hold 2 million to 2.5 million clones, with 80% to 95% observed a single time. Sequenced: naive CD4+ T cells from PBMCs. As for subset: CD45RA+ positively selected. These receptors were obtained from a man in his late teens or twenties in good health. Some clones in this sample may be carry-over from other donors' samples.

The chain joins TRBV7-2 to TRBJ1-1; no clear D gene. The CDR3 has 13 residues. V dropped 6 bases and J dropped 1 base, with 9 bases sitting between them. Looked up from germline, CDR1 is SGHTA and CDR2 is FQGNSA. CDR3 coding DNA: TGTGCCAGCAGTACAGAGAGGAACACTGAAGCTTTCTTT. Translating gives CASSTERNTEAFF.

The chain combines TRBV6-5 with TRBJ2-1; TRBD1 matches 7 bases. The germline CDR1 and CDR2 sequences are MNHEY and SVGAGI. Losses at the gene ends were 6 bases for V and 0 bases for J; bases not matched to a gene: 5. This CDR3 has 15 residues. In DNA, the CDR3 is TGTGCCAGCAGGGGACAGCCTAGCTCCTACAATGAGCAGTTCTTC. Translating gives CASRGQPSSYNEQFF.

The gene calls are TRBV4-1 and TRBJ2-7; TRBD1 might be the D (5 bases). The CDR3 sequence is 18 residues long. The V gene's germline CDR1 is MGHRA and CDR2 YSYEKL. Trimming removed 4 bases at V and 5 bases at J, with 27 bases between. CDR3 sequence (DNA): TGCGCCAGCAGCCTGATAGGGGCAGGCCGAACGTTAGTGGACGAGCAGTACTTC. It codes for CASSLIGAGRTLVDEQYF.

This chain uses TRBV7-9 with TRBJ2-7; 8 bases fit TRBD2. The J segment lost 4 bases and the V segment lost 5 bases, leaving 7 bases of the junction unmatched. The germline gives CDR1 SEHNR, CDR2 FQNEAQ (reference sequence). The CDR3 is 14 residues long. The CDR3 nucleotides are TGTGCCAGCAGCCCCCCCGGGGGGGCGTACGAGCAGTACTTC. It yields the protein CASSPPGGAYEQYF. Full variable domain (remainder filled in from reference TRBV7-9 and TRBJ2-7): DTGVSQNPRHKITKRGQNVTFRCDPISEHNRLYWYRQTLGQGPEFLTYFQNEAQLEKSRLLSDRFSAERPKGSFSTLEIQRTEQGDSAMYLCASSPPGGAYEQYFGPGTRLTVT.

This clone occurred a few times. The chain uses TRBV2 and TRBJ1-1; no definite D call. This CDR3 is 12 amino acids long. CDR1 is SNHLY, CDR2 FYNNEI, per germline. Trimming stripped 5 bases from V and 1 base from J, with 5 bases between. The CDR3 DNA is TGTGCCAGCAGTCACCAGAACACTGAAGCTTTCTTT. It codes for CASSHQNTEAFF. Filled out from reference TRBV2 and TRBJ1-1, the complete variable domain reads EPEVTQTPSHQVTQMGQEVILRCVPISNHLYFYWYRQILGQKVEFLVSFYNNEISEKSEIFDDQFSVERPDGSNFTLKIRSTKLEDSAMYFCASSHQNTEAFFGQGTRLTVV.

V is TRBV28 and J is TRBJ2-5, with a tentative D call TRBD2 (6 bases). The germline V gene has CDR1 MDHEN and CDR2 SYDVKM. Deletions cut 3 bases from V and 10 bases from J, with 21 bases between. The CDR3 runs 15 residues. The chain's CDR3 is CASSLGSTWRVDQYF. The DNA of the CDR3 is TGTGCCAGCAGTTTGGGCAGCACCTGGAGGGTGGACCAGTACTTC. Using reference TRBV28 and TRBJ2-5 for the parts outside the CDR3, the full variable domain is DVKVTQSSRYLVKRTGEKVFLECVQDMDHENMFWYRQDPGLGLRLIYFSYDVKMKEKGDIPEGYSVSREKKERFSLILESASTNQTSMYLCASSLGSTWRVDQYFGPGTRLLVL.

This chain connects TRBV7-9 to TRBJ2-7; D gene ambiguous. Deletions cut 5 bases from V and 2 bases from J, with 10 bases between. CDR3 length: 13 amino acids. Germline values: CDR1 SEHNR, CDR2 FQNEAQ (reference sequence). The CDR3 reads CASSPPGPYEQYF. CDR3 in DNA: TGTGCCAGCAGCCCGCCTGGCCCCTACGAGCAGTACTTC.

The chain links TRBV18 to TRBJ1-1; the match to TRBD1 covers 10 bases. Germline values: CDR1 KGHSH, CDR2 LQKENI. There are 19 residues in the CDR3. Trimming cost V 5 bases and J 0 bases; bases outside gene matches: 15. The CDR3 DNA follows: TGTGCCAGCTCAAATGATTTTGGAGGGACAGGGGCGATGAACACTGAAGCTTTCTTT. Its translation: CASSNDFGGTGAMNTEAFF.

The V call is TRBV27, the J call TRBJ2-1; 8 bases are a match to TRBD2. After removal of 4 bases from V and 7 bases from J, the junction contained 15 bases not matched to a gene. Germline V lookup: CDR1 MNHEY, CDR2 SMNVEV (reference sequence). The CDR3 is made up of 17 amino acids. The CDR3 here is CASSSEGRGGAYNEQFF. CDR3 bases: TGTGCCAGCAGTTCCGAAGGCCGGGGGGGGGCGTATAATGAGCAGTTCTTC.

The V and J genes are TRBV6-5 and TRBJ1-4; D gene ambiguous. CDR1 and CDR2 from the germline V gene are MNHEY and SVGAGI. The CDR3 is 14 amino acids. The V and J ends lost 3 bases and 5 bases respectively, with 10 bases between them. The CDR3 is CASSYGQENEKLFF. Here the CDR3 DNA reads TGTGCCAGCAGTTATGGGCAGGAGAATGAAAAACTGTTTTTT.

CDR3 protein: CASSPTGLSGNTIYF. Written as DNA, the CDR3 is TGTGCCAGCTCTCCGACAGGGCTCTCTGGAAACACCATATATTTT. The V gene is TRBV18, the J gene TRBJ1-3, with TRBD1 identical over 7 bases. Germline assignment: CDR1 KGHSH and CDR2 LQKENI. The CDR3 runs to 15 residues. V trimming: 6 bases; J trimming: 0 bases; junction bases outside the gene matches: 5.

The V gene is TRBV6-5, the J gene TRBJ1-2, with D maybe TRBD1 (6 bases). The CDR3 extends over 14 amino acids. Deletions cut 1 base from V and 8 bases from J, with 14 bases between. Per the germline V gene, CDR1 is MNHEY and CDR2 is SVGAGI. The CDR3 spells CASSYLEGGRGYTF. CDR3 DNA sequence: TGTGCCAGCAGTTACTTGGAGGGGGGTCGAGGCTACACCTTC.

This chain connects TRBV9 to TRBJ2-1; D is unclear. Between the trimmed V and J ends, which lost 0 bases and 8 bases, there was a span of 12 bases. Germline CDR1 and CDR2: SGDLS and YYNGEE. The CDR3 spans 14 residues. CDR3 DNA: TGTGCCAGCAGCGTAGGTAGTAGAATCGATGAGCAGTTCTTC. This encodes CASSVGSRIDEQFF.

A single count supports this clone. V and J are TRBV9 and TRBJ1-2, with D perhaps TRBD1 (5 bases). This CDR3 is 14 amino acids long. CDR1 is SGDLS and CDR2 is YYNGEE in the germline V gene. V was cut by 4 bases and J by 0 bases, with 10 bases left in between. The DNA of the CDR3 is TGTGCCAGCAGCATCTGGGACCCTAACTATGGCTACACCTTC. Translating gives CASSIWDPNYGYTF. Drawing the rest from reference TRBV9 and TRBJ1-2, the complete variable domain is DSGVTQTPKHLITATGQRVTLRCSPRSGDLSVYWYQQSLDQGLQFLIQYYNGEERAKGNILERFSAQQFPDLHSELNLSSLELGDSALYFCASSIWDPNYGYTFGSGTRLTVV.

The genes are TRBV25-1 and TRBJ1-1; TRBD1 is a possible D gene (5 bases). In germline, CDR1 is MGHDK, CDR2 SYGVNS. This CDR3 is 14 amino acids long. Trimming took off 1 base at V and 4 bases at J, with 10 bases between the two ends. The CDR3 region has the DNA TGTGCCAGCAGTGAATCTACGGGGCTCACTGAAGCTTTCTTT. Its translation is CASSESTGLTEAFF. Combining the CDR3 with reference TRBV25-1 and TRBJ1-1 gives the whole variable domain EADIYQTPRYLVIGTGKKITLECSQTMGHDKMYWYQQDPGMELHLIHYSYGVNSTEKGDLSSESTVSRIRTEHFPLTLESARPSHTSQYLCASSESTGLTEAFFGQGTRLTVV.

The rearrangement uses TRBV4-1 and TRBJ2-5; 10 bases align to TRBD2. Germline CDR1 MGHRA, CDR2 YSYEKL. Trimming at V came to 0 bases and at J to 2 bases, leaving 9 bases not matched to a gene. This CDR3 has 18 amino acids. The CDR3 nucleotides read TGCGCCAGCAGCCAAGACCGATTGCTAGCGGGAGTTCAAGAGACCCAGTACTTC. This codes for CASSQDRLLAGVQETQYF.

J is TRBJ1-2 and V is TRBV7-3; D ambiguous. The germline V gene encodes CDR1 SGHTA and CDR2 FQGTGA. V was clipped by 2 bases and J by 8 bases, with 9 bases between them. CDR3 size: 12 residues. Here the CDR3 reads CASSLALGGYTF. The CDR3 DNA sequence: TGTGCCAGCAGCTTAGCCCTAGGGGGCTACACCTTC.

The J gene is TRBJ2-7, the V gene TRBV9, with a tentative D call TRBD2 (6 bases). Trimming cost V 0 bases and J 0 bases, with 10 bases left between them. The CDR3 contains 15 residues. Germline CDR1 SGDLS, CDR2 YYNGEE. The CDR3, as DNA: TGTGCCAGCAGCGTAGCTCCGGGAGTCTCCTACGAGCAGTACTTC. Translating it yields CASSVAPGVSYEQYF.

CDR3: CASSRGTGGAGELFF. DNA of the CDR3: TGTGCCAGCAGCCGCGGGACAGGTGGGGCCGGGGAGCTGTTTTTT. The chain is built from TRBV7-9 and TRBJ2-2; 8 bases fit TRBD1. The CDR3 covers 15 residues. Trimming took 5 bases from V and 6 from J; bases not matched to a gene: 8. CDR1 is SEHNR and CDR2 is FQNEAQ in the germline V gene (reference sequence).

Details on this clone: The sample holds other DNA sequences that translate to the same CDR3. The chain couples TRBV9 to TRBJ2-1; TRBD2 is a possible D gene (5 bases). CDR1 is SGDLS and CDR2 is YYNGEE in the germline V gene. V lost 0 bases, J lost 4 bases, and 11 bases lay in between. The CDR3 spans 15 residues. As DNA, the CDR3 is TGTGCCAGCAGCGTAGTTGCGGGCTCGTACAATGAGCAGTTCTTC. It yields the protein CASSVVAGSYNEQFF.

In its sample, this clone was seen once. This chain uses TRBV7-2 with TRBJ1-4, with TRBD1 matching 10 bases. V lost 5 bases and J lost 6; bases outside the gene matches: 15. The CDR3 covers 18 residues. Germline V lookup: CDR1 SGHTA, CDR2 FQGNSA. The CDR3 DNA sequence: TGTGCCAGCAGCGGAGACAGGGGGCCGTATAGGACACATGAAAAACTGTTTTTT. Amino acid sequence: CASSGDRGPYRTHEKLFF.

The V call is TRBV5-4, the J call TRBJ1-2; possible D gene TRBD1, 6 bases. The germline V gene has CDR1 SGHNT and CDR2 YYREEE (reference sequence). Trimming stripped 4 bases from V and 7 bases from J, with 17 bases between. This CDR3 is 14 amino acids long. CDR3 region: CASSPLGGAPGYTF. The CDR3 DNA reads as TGTGCCAGCAGCCCGCTTGGGGGCGCGCCTGGCTACACCTTC.

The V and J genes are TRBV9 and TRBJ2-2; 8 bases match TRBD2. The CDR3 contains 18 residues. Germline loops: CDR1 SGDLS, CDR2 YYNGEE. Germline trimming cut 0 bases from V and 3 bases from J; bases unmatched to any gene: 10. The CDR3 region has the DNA TGTGCCAGCAGCGTAGGGCTGTTTGGCGGGAGGTACACCGGGGAGCTGTTTTTT. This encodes CASSVGLFGGRYTGELFF.

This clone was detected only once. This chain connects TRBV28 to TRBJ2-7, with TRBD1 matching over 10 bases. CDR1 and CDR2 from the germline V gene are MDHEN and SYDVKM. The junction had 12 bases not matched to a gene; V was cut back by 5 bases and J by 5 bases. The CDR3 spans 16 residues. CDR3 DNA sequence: TGTGCCAGCAGTCCCCCCACGGGACAGGGGAGTAACGAGCAGTACTTC. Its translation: CASSPPTGQGSNEQYF.

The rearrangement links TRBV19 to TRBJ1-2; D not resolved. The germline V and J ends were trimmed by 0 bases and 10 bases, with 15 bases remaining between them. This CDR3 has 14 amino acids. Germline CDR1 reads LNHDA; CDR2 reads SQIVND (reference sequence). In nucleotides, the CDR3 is TGTGCCAGTAGTATAGATTTCCGTTTCCCCTCCTACACCTTC. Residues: CASSIDFRFPSYTF.

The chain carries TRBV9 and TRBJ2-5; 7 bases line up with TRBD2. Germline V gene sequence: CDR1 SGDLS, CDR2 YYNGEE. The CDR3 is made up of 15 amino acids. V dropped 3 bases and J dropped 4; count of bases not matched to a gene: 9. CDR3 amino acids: CASSATGGTGETQYF. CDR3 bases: TGTGCCAGCAGCGCGACCGGGGGGACGGGAGAGACCCAGTACTTC.

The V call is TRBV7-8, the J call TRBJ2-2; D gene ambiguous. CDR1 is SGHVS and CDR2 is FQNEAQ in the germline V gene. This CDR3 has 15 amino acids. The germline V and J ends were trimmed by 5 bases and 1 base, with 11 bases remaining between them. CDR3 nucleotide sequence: TGTGCCAGCAGCCCGATCCGATTGAACACCGGGGAGCTGTTTTTT. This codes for CASSPIRLNTGELFF.

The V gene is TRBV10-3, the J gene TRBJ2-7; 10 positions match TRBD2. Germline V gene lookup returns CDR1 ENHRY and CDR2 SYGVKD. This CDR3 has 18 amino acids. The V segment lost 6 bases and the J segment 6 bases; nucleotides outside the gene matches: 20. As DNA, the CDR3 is TGTGCCATCAGGACCCAAGGGAGGGTAGCGGGAGGCCGGGGCGAGCAGTACTTC. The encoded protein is CAIRTQGRVAGGRGEQYF.

CDR3 sequence: CASSRRLGGAGANVLTF. The CDR3, as DNA: TGTGCCAGCAGCCGAAGGCTCGGGGGCGCTGGGGCCAACGTCCTGACTTTC. The J gene is TRBJ2-6, the V gene TRBV5-5; the D call may be TRBD1 or TRBD2 (6 bases each). This CDR3 is built from 17 residues. Germline assignment: CDR1 SGHKS and CDR2 YYEKEE (reference sequence). Between the trimmed V and J ends, which lost 4 bases and 2 bases, there was a span of 16 bases. Combining the CDR3 with reference TRBV5-5 and TRBJ2-6 gives the whole variable domain DAGVTQSPTHLIKTRGQQVTLRCSPISGHKSVSWYQQVLGQGPQFIFQYYEKEERGRGNFPDRFSARQFPNYSSELNVNALLLGDSALYLCASSRRLGGAGANVLTFGAGSRLTVL.

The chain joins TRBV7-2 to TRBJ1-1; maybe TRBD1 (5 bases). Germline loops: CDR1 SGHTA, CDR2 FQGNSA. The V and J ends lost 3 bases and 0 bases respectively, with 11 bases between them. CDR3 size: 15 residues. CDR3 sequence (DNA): TGTGCCAGCAGCTTGGGGGGGGTCGTGAACACTGAAGCTTTCTTT. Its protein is CASSLGGVVNTEAFF.

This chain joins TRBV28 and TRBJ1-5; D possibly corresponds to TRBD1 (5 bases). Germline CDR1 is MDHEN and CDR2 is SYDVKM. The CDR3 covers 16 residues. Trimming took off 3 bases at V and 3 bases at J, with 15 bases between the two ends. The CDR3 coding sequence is TGTGCCAGCAGTTTTCCCCTTGACAGTTACAATCAGCCCCAGCATTTT. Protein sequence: CASSFPLDSYNQPQHF.